This T cell receptor (beta chain) was sequenced for a study of CD8 T cells in ankylosing spondylitis. Study-wide results and caveats: As for the disease-linked clones, they showed a CD8+ phenotype and occurred at relatively low frequencies in peripheral blood.

This clonotype has ten or more counts. The antigen is unknown. The CDR3 spans 14 residues. CDR1 and CDR2 (germline): DFQATT, SNEGSKA (reference sequence). The V and J ends lost 4 bases and 3 bases respectively, with 14 bases between them. One entry per CDR3 protein, called by TCRdb with MiXCR from the 5' RACE reads. The sample has 200,000 to 250,000 distinct CDR3 sequences, around 8% seen once. This chain joins TRBV20-1 and TRBJ2-3; tentative D call: TRBD2 (6 bases). What was sequenced was blood, either unsorted or a sorted T cell fraction (not recorded which). The clonotype was recovered from a female donor with ankylosing spondylitis or in good health (not recorded which). This CDR3 is CSANGGKGTDTQYF. In nucleotides, the CDR3 is TGCAGTGCTAACGGCGGGAAAGGGACAGATACGCAGTATTTT.